These T cell receptor beta chains were read from a single sample in a study of spatial heterogeneity in lung cancer. TCRdb fed the 5' RACE reads into MiXCR, producing one record per CDR3 protein. The sample consists of over 10,000 distinct CDR3 sequences, over 3% of them appearing once. The material sequenced was lung tumor tissue, taken at surgery. All receptors come from a male donor with early-stage non-small cell lung cancer. Each CDR3 is given with its conserved first and last residue. The order of the fields is J gene, V gene, D gene, clone size, CDR3 DNA, CDR3 protein. A D gene is named only where the DNA matches it firmly. Expanded clones get a size class; other rows say once, few or many, or leave the size out.

J gene: TRBJ2-1; V gene: TRBV20-1; D gene: -; clone size: -; CDR3 DNA: TGCAGTGCCCAACGGGCGGTCTCCTACAATGAGCAGTTCTTC; CDR3 protein: CSAQRAVSYNEQFF
J gene: TRBJ1-2; V gene: TRBV6-5; D gene: TRBD1; clone size: medium-sized; CDR3 DNA: TGTGCCAGCAGTAACGGACAGGGGGCTTATGGCTACACCTTC; CDR3 protein: CASSNGQGAYGYTF
J gene: TRBJ2-1; V gene: TRBV27; D gene: TRBD2; clone size: medium-sized; CDR3 DNA: TGTGCCAGCAGTTACAAGGCAGGGACTAGCGGGTCCAATGAGCAGTTCTTC; CDR3 protein: CASSYKAGTSGSNEQFF
J gene: TRBJ1-5; V gene: TRBV5-6; D gene: -; clone size: many; CDR3 DNA: TGTGCCAGCAGCTTGGGGCAGGTACGAGCTCAGCCCCAGCATTTT; CDR3 protein: CASSLGQVRAQPQHF
J gene: TRBJ2-3; V gene: TRBV6-5; D gene: -; clone size: many; CDR3 DNA: TGTGCCAGCAGTTACCCCGGTTTGCACACAGATACGCAGTATTTT; CDR3 protein: CASSYPGLHTDTQYF
J gene: TRBJ2-5; V gene: TRBV7-8; D gene: TRBD2; clone size: many; CDR3 DNA: TGTGCCAGCAGCTTAGGTGCGGGGGGGCCGTTTGAGACCCAGTACTTC; CDR3 protein: CASSLGAGGPFETQYF
J gene: TRBJ2-1; V gene: TRBV12-3/TRBV12-4; D gene: -; clone size: many; CDR3 DNA: TGTGCCAGCAGTTCCTCGGTCCACAATGAGCAGTTCTTC; CDR3 protein: CASSSSVHNEQFF
J gene: TRBJ2-1; V gene: TRBV2; D gene: -; clone size: many; CDR3 DNA: TGTGCCAGCACCCGCCGGCTAGTTTCGAATGAGCAGTTCTTC; CDR3 protein: CASTRRLVSNEQFF
J gene: TRBJ2-7; V gene: TRBV5-1; D gene: -; clone size: -; CDR3 DNA: TGCGCCAGCAGCTTGGGGGCCTCCGAGCAGTACTTC; CDR3 protein: CASSLGASEQYF
J gene: TRBJ1-1; V gene: TRBV27; D gene: -; clone size: many; CDR3 DNA: TGTGCCAGCAGTTTATCGGCGACAGCTAGGAACACTGAAGCTTTCTTT; CDR3 protein: CASSLSATARNTEAFF
J gene: TRBJ2-3; V gene: TRBV4-1; D gene: TRBD2; clone size: many; CDR3 DNA: TGCGCCAGCAGCCAAGTAGGCCTAGCGGTCACAGATACGCAGTATTTT; CDR3 protein: CASSQVGLAVTDTQYF
J gene: TRBJ2-1; V gene: TRBV30; D gene: -; clone size: -; CDR3 DNA: TGTGCCTGCATTGCGGGGAACTCCTACAATGAGCAGTTCTTC; CDR3 protein: CACIAGNSYNEQFF
J gene: TRBJ1-1; V gene: TRBV7-2; D gene: -; clone size: many; CDR3 DNA: TGTGCCAGCAGCTTTGAGAGAGGGCTCACTGAAGCTTTCTTT; CDR3 protein: CASSFERGLTEAFF
J gene: TRBJ1-1; V gene: TRBV6-1; D gene: -; clone size: many; CDR3 DNA: TGTGCCAGCAGTGACAATCCTCTCTCCCCGGAGGCTTTCTTT; CDR3 protein: CASSDNPLSPEAFF
J gene: TRBJ2-3; V gene: TRBV5-1; D gene: -; clone size: many; CDR3 DNA: TGCGCCAGCAGCGTAGGGGAGTACGGCACAGATACGCAGTATTTT; CDR3 protein: CASSVGEYGTDTQYF
J gene: TRBJ2-5; V gene: TRBV5-1; D gene: -; clone size: few; CDR3 DNA: TGCGCCAGCAGCCGAGGGTGGGGAGAGACCCAGTACTTC; CDR3 protein: CASSRGWGETQYF
J gene: TRBJ2-1; V gene: TRBV6-5; D gene: TRBD2; clone size: few; CDR3 DNA: TGTGCCAGCAGACCGACTAGCGGGAGGTATGAGCAGTTCTTC; CDR3 protein: CASRPTSGRYEQFF
J gene: TRBJ1-5; V gene: TRBV24-1; D gene: -; clone size: many; CDR3 DNA: TGTGCCACCAGCGGGGGGCCGAATCAGCCCCAGCATTTT; CDR3 protein: CATSGGPNQPQHF
J gene: TRBJ1-2; V gene: TRBV20-1; D gene: -; clone size: many; CDR3 DNA: TGCAGTGCTAGACCTACCTGGCAGGGCTCTAACTATGGCGACACCTTC; CDR3 protein: CSARPTWQGSNYGDTF
J gene: TRBJ2-3; V gene: TRBV29-1; D gene: -; clone size: many; CDR3 DNA: TGCAGCGTTGAAAGGGCGGAATACACAGATACGCAGTATTTT; CDR3 protein: CSVERAEYTDTQYF
J gene: TRBJ2-3; V gene: TRBV4-2; D gene: -; clone size: many; CDR3 DNA: TGTGCCAGCAGCCAACAACCGGGGGCTAGCACAGATACGCAGTATTTT; CDR3 protein: CASSQQPGASTDTQYF
J gene: TRBJ2-1; V gene: TRBV29-1; D gene: TRBD2; clone size: medium-sized; CDR3 DNA: TGCAGCGTTGAAAGGGAGGGCAGGGACTATGAGCAGTTCTTC; CDR3 protein: CSVEREGRDYEQFF
J gene: TRBJ2-3; V gene: TRBV20-1; D gene: TRBD1; clone size: many; CDR3 DNA: TGCAGTGCAACCGGGACAGGGCATCCAGATACGCAGTATTTT; CDR3 protein: CSATGTGHPDTQYF
J gene: TRBJ2-3; V gene: TRBV12-3/TRBV12-4; D gene: -; clone size: many; CDR3 DNA: TGTGCCAGCACTACGGGGAGCACAGATACGCAGTATTTT; CDR3 protein: CASTTGSTDTQYF
J gene: TRBJ1-3; V gene: TRBV20-1; D gene: -; clone size: many; CDR3 DNA: TGCAGCGCTAGGGCAGCGCCTGGAAACACCATATATTTT; CDR3 protein: CSARAAPGNTIYF
J gene: TRBJ2-5; V gene: TRBV5-1; D gene: -; clone size: -; CDR3 DNA: TGCGCCAGCAGCTTCGAGGACCGTATCCAAGAGACCCAGTACTTC; CDR3 protein: CASSFEDRIQETQYF
J gene: TRBJ2-3; V gene: TRBV20-1; D gene: TRBD2; clone size: many; CDR3 DNA: TGCAGTGCTCCCGGGAGGGGGATACCCGATAATACGCAGTATTTT; CDR3 protein: CSAPGRGIPDNTQYF
J gene: TRBJ2-1; V gene: TRBV20-1; D gene: -; clone size: many; CDR3 DNA: TGCAGTGCTAGAGACTCGGCAACCTACAATGAGCAGTTCTTC; CDR3 protein: CSARDSATYNEQFF
J gene: TRBJ2-5; V gene: TRBV7-9; D gene: -; clone size: many; CDR3 DNA: TGTGCCAGCAGCTTGGGGAAAGAGACCCAGTACTTC; CDR3 protein: CASSLGKETQYF
J gene: TRBJ2-7; V gene: TRBV6-5; D gene: TRBD2; clone size: many; CDR3 DNA: TGTGCCAGCAGTTTGACTAGCGGGATTGCCTACGAGCAGTACTTC; CDR3 protein: CASSLTSGIAYEQYF
J gene: TRBJ2-1; V gene: TRBV20-1; D gene: TRBD1; clone size: many; CDR3 DNA: TGCAGTGCTTCAGGGGACAGGAGAATAGAGCAGTTCTTC; CDR3 protein: CSASGDRRIEQFF
J gene: TRBJ1-2; V gene: TRBV5-1; D gene: -; clone size: many; CDR3 DNA: TGCGCCAGCAGCTTGGAAAGGGACTATGGCTACACCTTC; CDR3 protein: CASSLERDYGYTF
J gene: TRBJ1-4; V gene: TRBV5-1; D gene: -; clone size: many; CDR3 DNA: TGCGCCAGCAGCAAGACAGGTTACGGGAATGAAAAACTGTTTTTT; CDR3 protein: CASSKTGYGNEKLFF
J gene: TRBJ1-1; V gene: TRBV20-1; D gene: -; clone size: medium-sized; CDR3 DNA: TGCAGTGCGGAGGGACATTTAAACACTGAAGCTTTCTTT; CDR3 protein: CSAEGHLNTEAFF
J gene: TRBJ2-1; V gene: TRBV2; D gene: -; clone size: medium-sized; CDR3 DNA: TGTGCCAGCATGCCCTTTAGGGGGACTAAACAGGATGAGCAGTTCTTC; CDR3 protein: CASMPFRGTKQDEQFF
J gene: TRBJ2-1; V gene: TRBV12-3/TRBV12-4; D gene: -; clone size: many; CDR3 DNA: TGTGCCAGCAGTTGGAGGGGGCTAAACTCCAATGAGCAGTTCTTC; CDR3 protein: CASSWRGLNSNEQFF
J gene: TRBJ1-3; V gene: TRBV4-1; D gene: -; clone size: medium-sized; CDR3 DNA: TGCGCCAGCAGCCAGAGGACAGTCTCTGGAAACACCATATATTTT; CDR3 protein: CASSQRTVSGNTIYF
J gene: TRBJ1-2; V gene: TRBV6-2/TRBV6-3; D gene: -; clone size: many; CDR3 DNA: TGTGCCAGCAACCTAGATGGGATAACTGGCTACACCTTC; CDR3 protein: CASNLDGITGYTF
J gene: TRBJ2-5; V gene: TRBV7-2; D gene: TRBD2; clone size: -; CDR3 DNA: TGTGTCAGCAGCTCAGCGGGGGGGCCGGCAAAGACCCAGTACTTC; CDR3 protein: CVSSSAGGPAKTQYF
J gene: TRBJ2-2; V gene: TRBV6-5; D gene: -; clone size: many; CDR3 DNA: TGTGCCAGCAGTCCTAACAGGGAAGATACCGGGGAGCTGTTTTTT; CDR3 protein: CASSPNREDTGELFF
J gene: TRBJ2-3; V gene: TRBV20-1; D gene: TRBD2; clone size: many; CDR3 DNA: TGCAGTGCAAAGCCAGCGGGGGACACAGATACGCAGTATTTT; CDR3 protein: CSAKPAGDTDTQYF
J gene: TRBJ1-5; V gene: TRBV12-3/TRBV12-4; D gene: -; clone size: many; CDR3 DNA: TGTGCCAGCAGTAAGGGGGGGAGCAATCAGCCCCAGCATTTT; CDR3 protein: CASSKGGSNQPQHF
J gene: TRBJ1-5; V gene: TRBV4-1; D gene: -; clone size: many; CDR3 DNA: TGCGCCAGCAGCCTGGAGGGTAGGGTCAATCAGCCCCAGCATTTT; CDR3 protein: CASSLEGRVNQPQHF
J gene: TRBJ1-1; V gene: TRBV5-1; D gene: -; clone size: -; CDR3 DNA: TGCGCCAGCAGCCATCAGGGCAGCACTGAAGCTTTCTTT; CDR3 protein: CASSHQGSTEAFF
J gene: TRBJ1-6; V gene: TRBV27; D gene: -; clone size: medium-sized; CDR3 DNA: TGTGCCAGCAGTTTAGGGGGCAATTCACCCCTCCACTTT; CDR3 protein: CASSLGGNSPLHF
J gene: TRBJ1-4; V gene: TRBV3-1; D gene: -; clone size: many; CDR3 DNA: TGTGCCAGCAGCCATTCTCAAGCCAGGGTATCGAGTGAAAAACTGTTTTTT; CDR3 protein: CASSHSQARVSSEKLFF
J gene: TRBJ1-1; V gene: TRBV7-8; D gene: -; clone size: medium-sized; CDR3 DNA: TGTGCCAGCAGCCAGCAGACTGTGAACACTGAAGCTTTCTTT; CDR3 protein: CASSQQTVNTEAFF
J gene: TRBJ2-4; V gene: TRBV20-1; D gene: -; clone size: many; CDR3 DNA: TGCAGTGCTAGAGATTTTGCAGGACAGCAAAACATTCAGTACTTC; CDR3 protein: CSARDFAGQQNIQYF